This TCR beta chain derives from a study of T cells after posttransplantation cyclophosphamide. Study-level results: Tissue-infiltrating T cells from skin or gut overlapped little with blood T cells. Recipient CMV seropositivity and CMV reactivation strongly tracked TRB clonality. Later blood repertoires were often dominated by clones from the donor CD8+ memory compartment.

TCRdb keeps only in-frame clones here, not all; method: immunoSEQ multiplex PCR. The sample yields 34,000 or so clones, without any singletons. The CDR3 consists of 15 residues. The V gene lost 4 bases and the J gene lost 0 bases, with 12 bases spanning the gap. Many counts were recorded for this clone. Its matching antigen is unknown. The sequencing input was PBMCs. The chain uses TRBV12-3 or TRBV12-4 and TRBJ1-2; tentatively, D is TRBD1 (5 bases). The TCR sequence derives from a woman between 50 and 59 years old in good health and a related stem cell transplant donor. CDR3 in amino acids: CASSSPGRANYGYTF. The CDR3 DNA is TGTGCCAGCAGTTCCCCAGGGAGAGCTAACTATGGCTACACCTTC.